Listed below are T cell receptor beta chains from one sample, sequenced in a study of control samples from healthy donors and cancer patients. The protocol was immunoSEQ multiplex PCR, while the TCRdb copy is restricted to in-frame clones and leaves out a portion. The sample has approximately 110,000 clones; roughly four fifths are singletons. Sequenced sample: blood. The receptors were gathered from a woman aged 45-65 years in good health. Each CDR3 is given with its conserved first and last residue. A D gene is named only where the DNA matches it firmly. Clone size is given for some rows only: seen once, a few or many times, or a class if the clone is expanded.

d_gene	abundance	v_gene	j_gene	CDR3nt	CDR3aa
-	-	TRBV29-1	TRBJ1-4	TGCAGTAGGCAGGGCCCGGAAAAACTGTTTTTT	CSRQGPEKLFF
-	-	TRBV27	TRBJ2-7	TGTGCCAGCTTCTCGGTTTCCTACGAGCAGTACTTC	CASFSVSYEQYF
TRBD1	-	TRBV7-3	TRBJ2-3	TGTGCCAGCAGCTTGGGACAGGGCACAGATACGCAGTATTTT	CASSLGQGTDTQYF
-	many	TRBV10-2	TRBJ1-4	TGCGCCAGCAGTGAGTGGTCGGGGGGCGAGGAAAAACTGTTTTTT	CASSEWSGGEEKLFF
-	-	TRBV5-4	TRBJ2-1	TGTGCCAGCAGCTTGGAAAGTAGGGGTCGCAATGAGCAGTTCTTC	CASSLESRGRNEQFF
TRBD2	-	TRBV4-1	TRBJ2-5	TGCGCCAGCAGCCTATCGGGAGGGAGACAAGAGACCCAGTACTTC	CASSLSGGRQETQYF
TRBD1	once	TRBV19	TRBJ2-1	TGTGCCAGTAGTGGGGGGACAGGGGTCAAGTTCTTC	CASSGGTGVKFF
TRBD1	once	TRBV5-8	TRBJ1-3	TGTGCCAGCAGCTTCGGGACAGGGAGATTTGGAAACACCATATATTTT	CASSFGTGRFGNTIYF
-	-	TRBV14	TRBJ1-1	TGTGCCAGCAGCCCTCAGCGGGGGGCGAACACTGAAGCTTTCTTT	CASSPQRGANTEAFF
-	-	TRBV21-1	TRBJ2-7	TGTGCCAGCAGCGCTAATTTCGGGCCCCTCTACGAGCAGTACTTC	CASSANFGPLYEQYF
TRBD2	-	TRBV15	TRBJ2-1	TGTGCCACCAGCAGAGATGGAGAGCGGGGGGTCAATGAGCAGTTCTTC	CATSRDGERGVNEQFF
-	-	TRBV7-2	TRBJ2-3	TGTGCCAGCGATGACGGAGGGGGGGTGTCAGATACGCAGTATTTT	CASDDGGGVSDTQYF
-	few	TRBV28	TRBJ1-2	TGTGCCAGCAGTCCCCTGGCACGTGGCTACACCTTC	CASSPLARGYTF
TRBD1	once	TRBV4-3	TRBJ1-5	TGCGCCAGCAGCCAGGACCGGACAGGGTTTAGCAATCAGCCCCAGCATTTT	CASSQDRTGFSNQPQHF
-	-	TRBV3-1/TRBV3-2	TRBJ2-2	TGTGCCAGCAGCCCCCGACCCCACGGGGAGCTGTTTTTT	CASSPRPHGELFF
-	few	TRBV5-4	TRBJ2-1	TGTGCCAGCAGCTTACAACCTTTAGGAAACAATGAGCAGTTCTTC	CASSLQPLGNNEQFF
-	-	TRBV20-1	TRBJ2-3	TGCAGTGCTAGTAAGGGGGGGCCGCAAGATACGCAGTATTTT	CSASKGGPQDTQYF
TRBD2	-	TRBV19	TRBJ2-3	TGTGCCAGTAGTGAAACTAGCGGGAGGGTTCGAGATACGCAGTATTTT	CASSETSGRVRDTQYF
-	-	TRBV6-2/TRBV6-3	TRBJ1-2	TGTGCCAGCAGTTACCCGAATTGGGATGTGTATGGCTACACCTTC	CASSYPNWDVYGYTF
-	-	TRBV6-6	TRBJ1-2	TGTGCCAGCAGTTACGAACAGGTGAAAGGCTACACCTTC	CASSYEQVKGYTF
-	-	TRBV30	TRBJ2-5	TGTGCCTGGATTCTTCAAGAGACCCAGTACTTC	CAWILQETQYF
TRBD2	few	TRBV11-2	TRBJ2-5	TGTGCCAGCAGCCCGATTACTAGCGGGTGGGAGACCCAGTACTTC	CASSPITSGWETQYF
TRBD1	-	TRBV5-1	TRBJ1-5	TGCGCCAGCAGCCTGTGGACAGGCCCACTTCAGCCCCAGCATTTT	CASSLWTGPLQPQHF
TRBD2	once	TRBV9	TRBJ2-7	TGTGCCAGCAGCGTTGGGGACTACCTCTACGAGCAGTACTTC	CASSVGDYLYEQYF
-	-	TRBV9	TRBJ2-3	TGTGCCAGCAGCGTACACGACTCGGGACCAACAGATACGCAGTATTTT	CASSVHDSGPTDTQYF
-	-	TRBV27	TRBJ2-5	TGTGCCAGCAGTGCCGACAGATATCAAGAGACCCAGTACTTC	CASSADRYQETQYF
TRBD1	few	TRBV5-6	TRBJ2-7	TGTGCCAGCAGCTTTCTCCTTAAGGACAGGGGACGGAACGAGCAGTACTTC	CASSFLLKDRGRNEQYF
-	-	TRBV6-1	TRBJ1-5	TGTGCCAGCAGTGAAAGGCGTGGCAATCAGCCCCAGCATTTT	CASSERRGNQPQHF